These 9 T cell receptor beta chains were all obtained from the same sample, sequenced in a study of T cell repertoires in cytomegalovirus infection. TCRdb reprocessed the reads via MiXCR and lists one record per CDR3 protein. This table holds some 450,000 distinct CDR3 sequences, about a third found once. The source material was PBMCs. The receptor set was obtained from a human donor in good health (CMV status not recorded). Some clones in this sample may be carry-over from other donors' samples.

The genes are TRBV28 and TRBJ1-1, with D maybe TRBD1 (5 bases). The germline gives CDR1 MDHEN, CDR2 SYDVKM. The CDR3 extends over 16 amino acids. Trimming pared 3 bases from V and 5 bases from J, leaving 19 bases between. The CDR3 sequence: CASSLSGEPRRTEAFF. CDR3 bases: TGTGCCAGCAGTTTGTCGGGGGAACCGAGAAGGACTGAAGCTTTCTTT.

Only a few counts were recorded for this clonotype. The CDR3 coding sequence is TGCGCCAGCAGCCACGGGGTAGCGGGGGGGCTGGGCACCGGGGAGCTGTTTTTT. Its protein is CASSHGVAGGLGTGELFF. This rearrangement joins TRBV4-1 to TRBJ2-2; 11 bases align to TRBD2. The V and J ends lost 3 bases and 4 bases, in that order; junction bases with no gene match: 10. The CDR3 runs to 18 residues. Germline V gives CDR1 MGHRA, CDR2 YSYEKL.

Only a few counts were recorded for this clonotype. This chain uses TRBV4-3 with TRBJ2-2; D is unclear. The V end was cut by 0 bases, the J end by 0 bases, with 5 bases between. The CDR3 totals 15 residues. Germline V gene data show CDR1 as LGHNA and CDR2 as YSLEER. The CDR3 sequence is CASSQDLPNTGELFF. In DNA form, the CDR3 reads TGCGCCAGCAGCCAAGATTTACCGAACACCGGGGAGCTGTTTTTT.

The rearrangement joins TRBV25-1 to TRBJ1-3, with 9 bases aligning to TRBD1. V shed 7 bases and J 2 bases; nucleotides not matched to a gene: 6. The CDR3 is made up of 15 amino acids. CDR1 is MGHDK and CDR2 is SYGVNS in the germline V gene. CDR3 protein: CASTTGQGAGNTIYF. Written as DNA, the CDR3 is TGTGCCAGCACCACGGGACAGGGTGCTGGAAACACCATATATTTT.

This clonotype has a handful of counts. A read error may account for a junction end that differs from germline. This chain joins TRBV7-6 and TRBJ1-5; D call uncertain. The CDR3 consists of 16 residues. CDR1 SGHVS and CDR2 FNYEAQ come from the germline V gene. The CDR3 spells CASSSSEGRSNQPQHF. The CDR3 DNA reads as TGTGCTAGCAGCTCGTCGGAGGGAAGAAGCAATCAGCCCCAGCATTTT.

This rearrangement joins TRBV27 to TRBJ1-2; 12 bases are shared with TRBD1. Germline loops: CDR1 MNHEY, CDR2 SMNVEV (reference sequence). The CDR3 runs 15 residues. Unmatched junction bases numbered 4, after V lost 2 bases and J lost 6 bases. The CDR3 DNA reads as TGTGCCAGCAGTTTAGGGGACAGGGGGCTCGATGGCTACACCTTC. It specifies CASSLGDRGLDGYTF.

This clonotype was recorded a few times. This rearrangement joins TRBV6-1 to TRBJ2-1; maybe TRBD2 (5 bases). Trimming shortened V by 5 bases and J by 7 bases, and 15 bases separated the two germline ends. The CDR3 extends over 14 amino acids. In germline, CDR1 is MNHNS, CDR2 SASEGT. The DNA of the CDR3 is TGTGCCAGCAGTCGTGACTTTCCGGGAAATGAGCAGTTCTTC. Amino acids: CASSRDFPGNEQFF.

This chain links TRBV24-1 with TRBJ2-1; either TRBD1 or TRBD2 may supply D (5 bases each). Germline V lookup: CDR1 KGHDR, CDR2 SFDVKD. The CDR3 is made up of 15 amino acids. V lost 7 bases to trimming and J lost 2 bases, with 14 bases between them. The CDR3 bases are TGTGCCACCAGCCAAACCTCGGGGCCCTACAATGAGCAGTTCTTC. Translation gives CATSQTSGPYNEQFF.

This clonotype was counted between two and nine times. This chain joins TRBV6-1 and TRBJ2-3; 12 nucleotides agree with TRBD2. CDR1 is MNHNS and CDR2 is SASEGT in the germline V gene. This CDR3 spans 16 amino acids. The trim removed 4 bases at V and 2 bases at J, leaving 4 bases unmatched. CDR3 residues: CASSGRLAGVTDTQYF. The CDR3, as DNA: TGTGCCAGCAGTGGAAGACTAGCGGGAGTCACAGATACGCAGTATTTT.